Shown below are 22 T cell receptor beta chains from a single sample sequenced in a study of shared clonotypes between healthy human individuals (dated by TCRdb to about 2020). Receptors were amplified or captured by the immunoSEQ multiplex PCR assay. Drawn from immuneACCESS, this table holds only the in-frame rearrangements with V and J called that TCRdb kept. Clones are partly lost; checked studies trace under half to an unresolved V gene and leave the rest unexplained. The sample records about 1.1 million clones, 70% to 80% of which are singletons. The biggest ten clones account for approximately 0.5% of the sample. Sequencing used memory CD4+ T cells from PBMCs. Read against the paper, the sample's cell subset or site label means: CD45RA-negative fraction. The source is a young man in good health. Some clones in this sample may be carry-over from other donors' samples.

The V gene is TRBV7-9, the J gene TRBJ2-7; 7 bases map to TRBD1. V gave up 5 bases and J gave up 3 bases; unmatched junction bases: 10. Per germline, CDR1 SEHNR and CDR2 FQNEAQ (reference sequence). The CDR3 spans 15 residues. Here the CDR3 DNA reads TGTGCCAGCAGCCCCCCGGGACAGAGGTTCTACGAGCAGTACTTC. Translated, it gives CASSPPGQRFYEQYF.

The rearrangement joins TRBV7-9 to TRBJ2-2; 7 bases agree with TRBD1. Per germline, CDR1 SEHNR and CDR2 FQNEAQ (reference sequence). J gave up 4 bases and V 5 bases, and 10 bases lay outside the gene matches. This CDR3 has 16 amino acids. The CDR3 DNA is TGTGCCAGCAGCCCCTTCGACAGGGTCGGCACCGGGGAGCTGTTTTTT. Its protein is CASSPFDRVGTGELFF.

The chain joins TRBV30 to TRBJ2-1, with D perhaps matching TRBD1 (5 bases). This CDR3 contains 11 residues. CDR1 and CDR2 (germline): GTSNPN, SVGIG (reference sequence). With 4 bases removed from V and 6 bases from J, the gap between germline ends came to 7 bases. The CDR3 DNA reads TGTGCCTGGACCAGGGTCAATGAGCAGTTCTTC. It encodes CAWTRVNEQFF.

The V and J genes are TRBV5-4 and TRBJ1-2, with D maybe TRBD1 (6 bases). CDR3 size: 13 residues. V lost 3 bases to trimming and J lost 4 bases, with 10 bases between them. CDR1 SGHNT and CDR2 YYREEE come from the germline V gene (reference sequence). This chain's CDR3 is CASSSRDTYGYTF. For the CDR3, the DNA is TGTGCCAGCAGCTCCCGGGACACCTATGGCTACACCTTC.

The CDR3 DNA is TGTGCCAGCAGGGCTAGCGGGGACCCGAGCGCAGATACGCAGTATTTT. This translates into CASRASGDPSADTQYF. This chain links TRBV5-4 with TRBJ2-3, with 9 bases fitting TRBD2. CDR3 size: 16 residues. Germline CDR1 SGHNT, CDR2 YYREEE (reference sequence). After removal of 5 bases from V and 4 bases from J, the junction contained 11 bases not matched to a gene.

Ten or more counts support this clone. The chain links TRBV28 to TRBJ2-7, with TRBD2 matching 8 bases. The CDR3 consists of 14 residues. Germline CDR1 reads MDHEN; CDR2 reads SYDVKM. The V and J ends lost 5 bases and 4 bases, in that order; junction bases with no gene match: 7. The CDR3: CASSASSGTYEQYF. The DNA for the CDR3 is TGTGCCAGCAGTGCCAGTAGCGGGACGTACGAGCAGTACTTC.

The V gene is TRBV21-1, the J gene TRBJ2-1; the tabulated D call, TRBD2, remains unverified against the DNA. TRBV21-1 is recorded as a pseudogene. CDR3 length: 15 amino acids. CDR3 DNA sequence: TGTGCCAGCAGCGACGGTGAGGGCTCCTACAATGAGCAGTTCTTC. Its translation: CASSDGEGSYNEQFF.

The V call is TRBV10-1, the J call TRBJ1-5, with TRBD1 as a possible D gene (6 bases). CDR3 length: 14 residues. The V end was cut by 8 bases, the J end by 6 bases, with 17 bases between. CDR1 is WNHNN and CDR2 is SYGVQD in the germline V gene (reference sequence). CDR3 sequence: CASLGGKGSQPQHF. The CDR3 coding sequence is TGCGCCAGCTTGGGGGGCAAGGGGAGTCAGCCCCAGCATTTT.

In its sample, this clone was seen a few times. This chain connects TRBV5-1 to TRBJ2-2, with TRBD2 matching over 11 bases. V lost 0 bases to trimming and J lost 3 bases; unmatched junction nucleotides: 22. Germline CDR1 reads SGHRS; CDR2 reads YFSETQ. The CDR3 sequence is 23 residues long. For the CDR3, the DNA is TGCGCCAGCAGCTTGGAGGGCAGGGGCCCAGTAGCGGGAGGGCCGACTTACACCGGGGAGCTGTTTTTT. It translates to CASSLEGRGPVAGGPTYTGELFF.

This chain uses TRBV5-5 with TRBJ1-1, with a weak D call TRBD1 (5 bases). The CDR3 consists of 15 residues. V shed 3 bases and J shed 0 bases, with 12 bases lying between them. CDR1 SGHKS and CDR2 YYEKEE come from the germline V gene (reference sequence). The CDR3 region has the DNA TGTGCCAGCAGCTATCTCGGGGGACTGAACACTGAAGCTTTCTTT. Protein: CASSYLGGLNTEAFF.

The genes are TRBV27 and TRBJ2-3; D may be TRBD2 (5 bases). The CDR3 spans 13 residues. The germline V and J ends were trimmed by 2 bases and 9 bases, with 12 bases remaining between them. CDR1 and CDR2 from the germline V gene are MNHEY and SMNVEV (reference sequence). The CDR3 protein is CASSLHSGGTQYF. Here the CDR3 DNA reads TGTGCCAGCAGTTTACATTCAGGAGGAACGCAGTATTTT.

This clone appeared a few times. The CDR3 bases are TGTGCCAGCAGCTTAGATAGGAGATATGGCTACACCTTC. Its translation: CASSLDRRYGYTF. The rearrangement uses TRBV7-2 and TRBJ1-2; no clear D gene. The CDR3 is 13 amino acids. Trimming left V 1 base short and J 5 bases short, with 8 bases between. Germline-derived CDR1 and CDR2 are SGHTA and FQGNSA.

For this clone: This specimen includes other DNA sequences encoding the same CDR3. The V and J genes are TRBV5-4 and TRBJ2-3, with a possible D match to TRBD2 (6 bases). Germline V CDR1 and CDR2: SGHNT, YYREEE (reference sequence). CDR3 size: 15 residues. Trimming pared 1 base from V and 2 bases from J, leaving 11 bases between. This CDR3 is CASSLLAGTTDTQYF. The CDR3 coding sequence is TGTGCCAGCAGCTTGCTTGCGGGGACCACAGATACGCAGTATTTT.

CDR3: CASSRSVESYNEQFF. The CDR3 DNA reads TGTGCCAGCAGCCGCAGCGTGGAATCCTACAATGAGCAGTTCTTC. The chain employs TRBV9 and TRBJ2-1; D gene unclear. The CDR3 spans 15 residues. Germline V gene lookup returns CDR1 SGDLS and CDR2 YYNGEE. Trimming took 4 bases from V and 1 from J, leaving 12 bases between them.

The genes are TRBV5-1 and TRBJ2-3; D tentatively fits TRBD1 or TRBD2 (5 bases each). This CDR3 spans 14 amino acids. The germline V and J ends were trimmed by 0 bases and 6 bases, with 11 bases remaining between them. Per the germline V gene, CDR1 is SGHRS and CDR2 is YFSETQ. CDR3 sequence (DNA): TGCGCCAGCAGCTTGGGGGGACCTTCCGATACGCAGTATTTT. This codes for CASSLGGPSDTQYF. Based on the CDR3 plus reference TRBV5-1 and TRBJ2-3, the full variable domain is KAGVTQTPRYLIKTRGQQVTLSCSPISGHRSVSWYQQTPGQGLQFLFEYFSETQRNKGNFPGRFSGRQFSNSRSEMNVSTLELGDSALYLCASSLGGPSDTQYFGPGTRLTVL.

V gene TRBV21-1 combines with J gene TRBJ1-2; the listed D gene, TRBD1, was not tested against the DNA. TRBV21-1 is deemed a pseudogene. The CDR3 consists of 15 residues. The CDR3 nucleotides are TGTGCCAGCAGCGCCCGACAGGGACAGACCTATGGCTACACCTTC. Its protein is CASSARQGQTYGYTF.

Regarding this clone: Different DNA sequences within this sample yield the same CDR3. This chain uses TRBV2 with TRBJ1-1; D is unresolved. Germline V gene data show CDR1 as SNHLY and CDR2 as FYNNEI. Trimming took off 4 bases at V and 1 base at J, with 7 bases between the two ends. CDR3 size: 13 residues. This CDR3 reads CASSARENTEAFF. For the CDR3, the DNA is TGTGCCAGCAGTGCACGGGAGAACACTGAAGCTTTCTTT.

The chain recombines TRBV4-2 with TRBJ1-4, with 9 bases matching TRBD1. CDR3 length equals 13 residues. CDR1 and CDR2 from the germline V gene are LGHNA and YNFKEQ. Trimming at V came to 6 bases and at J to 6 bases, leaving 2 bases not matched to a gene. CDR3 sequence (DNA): TGTGCCAGCAGGCGGGACAGGGATGAAAAACTGTTTTTT. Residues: CASRRDRDEKLFF.

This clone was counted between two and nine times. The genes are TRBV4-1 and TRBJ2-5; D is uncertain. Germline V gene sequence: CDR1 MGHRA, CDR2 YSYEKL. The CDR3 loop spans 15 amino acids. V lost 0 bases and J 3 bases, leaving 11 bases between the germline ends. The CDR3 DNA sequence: TGCGCCAGCAGCCAAGAACCGGGCGCGGAAGAGACCCAGTACTTC. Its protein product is CASSQEPGAEETQYF.

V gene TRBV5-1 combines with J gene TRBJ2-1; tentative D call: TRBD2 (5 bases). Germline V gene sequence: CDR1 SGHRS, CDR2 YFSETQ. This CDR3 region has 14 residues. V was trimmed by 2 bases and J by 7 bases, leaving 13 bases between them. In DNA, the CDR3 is TGCGCCAGCAGCTTACTAGTAACGGGTAATGAGCAGTTCTTC. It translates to CASSLLVTGNEQFF.

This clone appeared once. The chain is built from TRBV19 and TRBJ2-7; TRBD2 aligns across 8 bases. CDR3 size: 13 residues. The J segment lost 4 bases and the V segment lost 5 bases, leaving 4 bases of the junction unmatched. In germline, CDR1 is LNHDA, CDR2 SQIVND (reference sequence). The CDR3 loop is CASSYREGYEQYF. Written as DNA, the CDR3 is TGTGCCAGTAGTTACCGGGAGGGTTACGAGCAGTACTTC.

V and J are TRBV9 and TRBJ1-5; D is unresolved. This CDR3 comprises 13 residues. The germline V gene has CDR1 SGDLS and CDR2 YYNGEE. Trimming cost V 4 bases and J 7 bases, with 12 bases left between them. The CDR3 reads CASSPSSGQPQHF. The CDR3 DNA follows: TGTGCCAGCAGCCCCTCGAGTGGACAGCCCCAGCATTTT.